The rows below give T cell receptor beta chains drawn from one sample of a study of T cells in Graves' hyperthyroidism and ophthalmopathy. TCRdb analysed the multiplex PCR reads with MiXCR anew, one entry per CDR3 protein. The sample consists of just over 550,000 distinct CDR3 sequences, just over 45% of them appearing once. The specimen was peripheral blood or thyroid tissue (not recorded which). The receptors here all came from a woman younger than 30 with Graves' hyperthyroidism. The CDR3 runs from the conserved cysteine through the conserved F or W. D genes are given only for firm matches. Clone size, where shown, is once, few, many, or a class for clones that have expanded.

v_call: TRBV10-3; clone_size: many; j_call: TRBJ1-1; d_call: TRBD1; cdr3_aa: CAIRQGLNTEAFF; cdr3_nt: TGTGCCATCAGACAGGGGCTTAACACTGAAGCTTTCTTT
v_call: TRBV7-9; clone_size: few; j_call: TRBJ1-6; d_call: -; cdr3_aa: CASSSDRTASYNSPLHF; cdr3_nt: TGTGCCAGCAGCTCAGACCGCACCGCATCCTATAATTCACCCCTCCACTTT
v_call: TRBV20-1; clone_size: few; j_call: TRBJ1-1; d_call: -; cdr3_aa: CSAFRDAHEAFF; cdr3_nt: TGCAGTGCTTTCCGGGACGCACACGAAGCTTTCTTT
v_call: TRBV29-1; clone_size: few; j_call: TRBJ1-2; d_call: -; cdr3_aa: CSVEDGGDGYTF; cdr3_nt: TGCAGCGTTGAAGATGGGGGAGATGGCTACACCTTC
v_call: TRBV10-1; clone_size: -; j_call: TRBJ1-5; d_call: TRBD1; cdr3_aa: CASSRRGQGAFSNQPQHF; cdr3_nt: TGTGCCAGCAGTCGTAGAGGACAGGGGGCGTTTAGCAATCAGCCCCAGCATTTT
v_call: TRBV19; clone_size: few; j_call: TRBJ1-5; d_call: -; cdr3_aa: CASTYWGGAQPQHF; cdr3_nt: TGTGCCAGTACATATTGGGGAGGGGCTCAGCCCCAGCATTTT
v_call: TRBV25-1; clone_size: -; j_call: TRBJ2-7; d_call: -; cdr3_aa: CASSEWPGRYEQYF; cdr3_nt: TGTGCCAGCAGTGAATGGCCAGGGAGGTACGAGCAGTACTTC
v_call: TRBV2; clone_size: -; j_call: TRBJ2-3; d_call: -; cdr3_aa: CASRETDTQYF; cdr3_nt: TGTGCCAGCAGGGAGACAGATACGCAGTATTTT
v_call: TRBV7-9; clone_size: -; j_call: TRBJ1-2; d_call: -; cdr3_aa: CASTSWGGYTF; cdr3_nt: TGCGCCAGCACGTCATGGGGTGGCTACACCTTC
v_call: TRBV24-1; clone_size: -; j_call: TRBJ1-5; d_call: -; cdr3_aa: CATSDLRSAGHF; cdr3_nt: TGTGCCACCAGTGATTTGCGGTCCGCAGGACATTTT
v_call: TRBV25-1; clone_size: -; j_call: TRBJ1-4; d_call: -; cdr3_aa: CASSERTGDLFF; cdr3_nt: TGTGCCAGCAGTGAACGGACCGGCGACTTGTTTTTT
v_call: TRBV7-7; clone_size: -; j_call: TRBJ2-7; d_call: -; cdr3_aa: CASSLRTTSYEQYF; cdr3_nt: TGTGCCAGCAGCTTACGGACCACTTCCTACGAGCAGTACTTC
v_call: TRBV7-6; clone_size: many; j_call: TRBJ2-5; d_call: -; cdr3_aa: CASSLPSTVQETQYF; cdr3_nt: TGTGCCAGCAGCTTGCCCTCGACAGTACAAGAGACCCAGTACTTC
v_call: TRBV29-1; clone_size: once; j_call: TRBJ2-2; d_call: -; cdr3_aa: CSRGRGELFF; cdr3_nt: TGCAGCAGGGGACGTGGGGAGCTGTTTTTT
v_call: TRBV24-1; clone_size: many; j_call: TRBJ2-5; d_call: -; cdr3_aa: CATSDVLVKETQYF; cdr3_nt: TGTGCCACCAGTGATGTACTAGTTAAAGAGACCCAGTACTTC
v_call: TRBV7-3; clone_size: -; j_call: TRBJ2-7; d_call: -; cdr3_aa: CASSLIPGGGYEQYF; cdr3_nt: TGTGCCAGCAGCTTAATCCCCGGGGGAGGCTACGAGCAGTACTTC
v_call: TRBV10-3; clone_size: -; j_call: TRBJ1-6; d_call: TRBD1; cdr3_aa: CASRDSFNSPLHF; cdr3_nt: TGTGCCAGCCGGGACAGCTTTAATTCACCCCTCCACTTT
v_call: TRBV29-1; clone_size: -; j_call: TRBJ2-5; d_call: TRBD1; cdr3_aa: CSVVDPGTGSQETQYF; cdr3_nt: TGCAGCGTGGTGGACCCGGGGACAGGGAGCCAAGAGACCCAGTACTTC
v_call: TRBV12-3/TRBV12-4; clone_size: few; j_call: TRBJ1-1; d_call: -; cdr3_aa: CASSLGDQGNTEAFF; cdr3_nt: TGTGCCAGCAGTTTAGGGGATCAGGGGAACACTGAAGCTTTCTTT
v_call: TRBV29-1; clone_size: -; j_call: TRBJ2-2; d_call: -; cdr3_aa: CSVQFSGTGELFF; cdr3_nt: TGCAGCGTCCAATTCAGCGGGACCGGGGAGCTGTTTTTT
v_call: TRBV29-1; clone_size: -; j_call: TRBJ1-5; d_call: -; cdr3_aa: CSHLTKTVDNQPQHF; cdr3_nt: TGCAGCCACCTCACGAAGACAGTTGACAATCAGCCCCAGCATTTT
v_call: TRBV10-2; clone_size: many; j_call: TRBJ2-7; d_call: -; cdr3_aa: CASSLQAGTQVHEQYF; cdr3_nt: TGCGCCAGCAGTCTTCAGGCGGGGACTCAGGTGCACGAGCAGTACTTC
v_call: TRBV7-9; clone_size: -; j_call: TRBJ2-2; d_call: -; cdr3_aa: CASSLVHVLELFF; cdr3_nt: TGTGCCAGCAGCTTGGTACACGTATTGGAGCTGTTTTTT